Presented here are 32 T cell receptor beta chains from one specimen sequenced in a study of blood T cell repertoires in COVID-19. Measured with immunoSEQ multiplex PCR; TCRdb has only the in-frame clones, and not every one. The sample lists 150,000 to 200,000 clones, more than 70% occurring once. Sequenced sample: peripheral blood. These receptors were taken from a woman of 80 years or more with active or convalescent COVID-19.

The V call is TRBV4-3, the J call TRBJ1-5, with 11 bases fitting TRBD1. The CDR3 length is 18 residues. The V and J ends lost 0 bases and 6 bases, in that order; junction bases with no gene match: 10. From germline, CDR1 is LGHNA and CDR2 YSLEER. CDR3 region: CASSQEDRGLILPQPQHF. The CDR3 nucleotides are TGCGCCAGCAGCCAAGAGGACAGGGGGCTTATTCTCCCTCAGCCCCAGCATTTT.

The rearrangement links TRBV7-6 to TRBJ2-7; 7 positions match TRBD2. The V gene's germline CDR1 is SGHVS and CDR2 FNYEAQ. The CDR3 runs 17 residues. V shed 3 bases and J 3 bases; nucleotides not matched to a gene: 14. CDR3 residues: CASSLWASGGSFYEQYF. The CDR3 DNA sequence: TGTGCCAGCAGCTTGTGGGCTAGCGGTGGATCTTTCTACGAGCAGTACTTC.

The rearrangement joins TRBV9 to TRBJ2-1; a possible D gene is TRBD1 (5 bases). The germline V gene has CDR1 SGDLS and CDR2 YYNGEE. Trimming removed 4 bases from V and 8 bases from J, with 16 bases in between. This CDR3 contains 14 residues. DNA of the CDR3: TGTGCCAGCAGCCTTCAGGGTTTAAGCGATGAGCAGTTCTTC. This sequence encodes CASSLQGLSDEQFF.

This chain links TRBV9 with TRBJ1-2; 9 nucleotides line up with TRBD1. After removal of 4 bases from V and 0 bases from J, the junction contained 10 bases not matched to a gene. The CDR3 spans 17 residues. Germline V gene sequence: CDR1 SGDLS, CDR2 YYNGEE. CDR3 loop: CASSSRTGAPANYGYTF. CDR3 sequence (DNA): TGTGCCAGCAGCTCCCGGACAGGGGCTCCAGCTAACTATGGCTACACCTTC.

The chain is built from TRBV6-1 and TRBJ1-1; maybe TRBD1 (5 bases). V shed 1 base and J shed 0 bases, with 9 bases lying between them. Germline assignment: CDR1 MNHNS and CDR2 SASEGT. The CDR3 is 15 residues long. For the CDR3, the DNA is TGTGCCAGCAGTGAAGGGACAAGAGTGAACACTGAAGCTTTCTTT. It yields the protein CASSEGTRVNTEAFF.

V and J are TRBV7-2 and TRBJ1-2; D unresolved. Trimming cost V 5 bases and J 5 bases, with 18 bases left between them. The V gene's germline CDR1 is SGHTA and CDR2 FQGNSA. This CDR3 is 15 amino acids long. Here the CDR3 DNA reads TGTGCCAGCAGCGCAACCGGGTCCTCTATTTATGGCTACACCTTC. Protein sequence: CASSATGSSIYGYTF.

The chain employs TRBV9 and TRBJ2-5; 12 positions agree with TRBD2. The CDR3 sequence is 15 residues long. Losses at the gene ends were 4 bases for V and 5 bases for J; bases not matched to a gene: 6. CDR1 is SGDLS and CDR2 is YYNGEE in the germline V gene. CDR3 region: CASSPSGGVPETQYF. In DNA, the CDR3 is TGTGCCAGCAGCCCTAGCGGGGGGGTACCGGAGACCCAGTACTTC.

The V gene is TRBV11-3, the J gene TRBJ1-1; TRBD1 is a possible D gene (5 bases). The V gene's germline CDR1 is SGHNT and CDR2 YENEEA. The CDR3 covers 13 residues. V was shortened by 5 bases and J by 1 base, with 8 bases between the two germline ends. The CDR3 reads CASSPGQNTEAFF. DNA of the CDR3: TGTGCCAGCAGCCCTGGACAGAACACTGAAGCTTTCTTT.

The V gene is TRBV18, the J gene TRBJ2-3; 8 nucleotides align to TRBD2. Trimming at V came to 3 bases and at J to 5 bases, leaving 13 bases not matched to a gene. Looked up from germline, CDR1 is KGHSH and CDR2 is LQKENI. CDR3 length: 17 amino acids. CDR3 amino acids: CASSPPRPGGVGDTQYF. The DNA of the CDR3 is TGTGCCAGCTCACCTCCCCGGCCCGGGGGGGTCGGAGATACGCAGTATTTT.

This clone was found once. V usage is TRBV7-9 and J usage is TRBJ2-3, with 7 bases identical to TRBD1. Trimming removed 0 bases from V and 2 bases from J; junction bases left unmatched: 2. The germline V gene has CDR1 SEHNR and CDR2 FQNEAQ (reference sequence). The CDR3 is 15 residues long. This chain's CDR3 is CASSLAGTVTDTQYF. The CDR3 bases are TGTGCCAGCAGCTTAGCGGGGACAGTCACAGATACGCAGTATTTT.

The rearrangement links TRBV9 to TRBJ2-3; TRBD2 matches at 10 bases. The CDR3 has 16 residues. Looked up from germline, CDR1 is SGDLS and CDR2 is YYNGEE. Trimming at V came to 2 bases and at J to 3 bases, leaving 6 bases not matched to a gene. Written as DNA, the CDR3 is TGTGCCAGCAGCGTTCAAGCGGGGGGGTTGACAGATACGCAGTATTTT. Protein: CASSVQAGGLTDTQYF. Based on the CDR3 plus reference TRBV9 and TRBJ2-3, the full variable domain is DSGVTQTPKHLITATGQRVTLRCSPRSGDLSVYWYQQSLDQGLQFLIQYYNGEERAKGNILERFSAQQFPDLHSELNLSSLELGDSALYFCASSVQAGGLTDTQYFGPGTRLTVL.

The chain links TRBV27 to TRBJ1-4, with TRBD1 identical over 11 bases. Looked up from germline, CDR1 is MNHEY and CDR2 is SMNVEV (reference sequence). This CDR3 contains 16 residues. V lost 6 bases, J lost 7 bases, and 10 bases stayed unmatched. This chain's CDR3 is CASRGQGAVGSEKLFF. CDR3 in DNA: TGTGCCAGCAGAGGACAGGGGGCTGTGGGTAGTGAAAAACTGTTTTTT.

This clone has a handful of counts. The rearrangement links TRBV11-2 to TRBJ2-7; 8 bases line up with TRBD1. J was trimmed by 5 bases and V by 1 base; bases with no gene match: 7. Germline CDR1 SGHAT, CDR2 FQNNGV. This CDR3 contains 15 residues. The chain's CDR3 is CASSLVWTGFHEQYF. In DNA, the CDR3 is TGTGCCAGCAGCTTAGTGTGGACAGGGTTCCACGAGCAGTACTTC.

The chain recombines TRBV5-8 with TRBJ2-1; 10 bases map to TRBD2. V was pared by 3 bases and J by 4 bases, with 4 bases of the junction left unmatched. The CDR3 is 15 amino acids. Germline CDR1 and CDR2: SGHTS and YDEGEE. The CDR3 protein is CASSYERGGYNEQFF. The CDR3 DNA is TGTGCCAGCAGCTACGAGCGGGGGGGATACAATGAGCAGTTCTTC.

To note about this clone: Within the sample, other DNA sequences also encode this same CDR3. V is TRBV24-1 and J is TRBJ1-4; D unresolved. With 4 bases removed from V and 1 base from J, the gap between germline ends came to 9 bases. This CDR3 has 15 residues. The germline V gene has CDR1 KGHDR and CDR2 SFDVKD. This CDR3 is CATSDPRGTNEKLFF. The CDR3 DNA is TGTGCCACCAGTGACCCAAGAGGAACTAATGAAAAACTGTTTTTT.

This sequence joins TRBV5-1 and TRBJ2-1, with D uncertain. Trimming pared 0 bases from V and 4 bases from J, leaving 11 bases between. Germline CDR1 SGHRS, CDR2 YFSETQ. This CDR3 is 15 amino acids long. CDR3: CASSLGETQYNEQFF. CDR3 coding DNA: TGCGCCAGCAGCTTGGGAGAGACTCAGTACAATGAGCAGTTCTTC.

The chain recombines TRBV21-1 with TRBJ1-1; the D call TRBD1 from the table was never checked on the DNA. TRBV21-1 is deemed a pseudogene. This CDR3 comprises 19 residues. The CDR3 loop reads CASSKGGPYGTEGHTEAFF. As DNA, the CDR3 is TGTGCCAGCAGCAAAGGGGGTCCCTACGGGACAGAGGGCCACACTGAAGCTTTCTTT.

This clone has just one count. This sequence joins TRBV7-9 and TRBJ1-1, with D perhaps matching TRBD1 (5 bases). Germline V gene data show CDR1 as SEHNR and CDR2 as FQNEAQ (reference sequence). The CDR3 consists of 13 residues. The ends were cut back, 1 base at V and 5 bases at J, with 8 bases in the middle. The CDR3 sequence is CASSLVRDTEAFF. CDR3 coding DNA: TGTGCCAGCAGCTTAGTCAGGGATACTGAAGCTTTCTTT.

This clone was seen only a few times. The J gene is TRBJ1-6, the V gene TRBV5-1; TRBD1 agrees at 8 bases. Germline values: CDR1 SGHRS, CDR2 YFSETQ. V was clipped by 5 bases and J by 5 bases; unmatched bases: 9. The CDR3 loop spans 16 amino acids. The CDR3 coding sequence is TGCGCCAGCAGACCCCCCGGGACAGGAGATAATTCACCCCTCCACTTT. It is translated as CASRPPGTGDNSPLHF.

J is TRBJ1-5 and V is TRBV18, with D perhaps matching TRBD1 (6 bases). CDR3 length equals 15 residues. Deletions cut 3 bases from V and 0 bases from J, with 9 bases between. Germline V gene lookup returns CDR1 KGHSH and CDR2 LQKENI. This chain's CDR3 is CASSPGQSSNQPQHF. CDR3 sequence (DNA): TGTGCCAGCTCACCGGGACAAAGTAGCAATCAGCCCCAGCATTTT.

The rearrangement links TRBV5-1 to TRBJ2-3; tentative D call: TRBD2 (6 bases). The CDR3 totals 15 residues. V was trimmed by 4 bases and J by 8 bases, leaving 20 bases between them. Germline V gene sequence: CDR1 SGHRS, CDR2 YFSETQ. Written as DNA, the CDR3 is TGCGCCAGCAGCCCCGGGATCGGGGTGGAGGGTACGCAGTATTTT. Translation: CASSPGIGVEGTQYF.

The chain couples TRBV24-1 to TRBJ2-1; 12 nucleotides line up with TRBD2. V was pared by 4 bases and J by 6 bases, with 6 bases of the junction left unmatched. The CDR3 length is 16 residues. Per germline, CDR1 KGHDR and CDR2 SFDVKD. The CDR3 DNA reads as TGTGCCACCAGTGACCTAGCGGGGGGGCCCTTCAATGAGCAGTTCTTC. It is translated as CATSDLAGGPFNEQFF.

The chain carries TRBV3-1 (or the pseudogene TRBV3-2) and TRBJ1-2; tentatively, D is TRBD1 (6 bases). This CDR3 contains 14 residues. Trimming cost V 0 bases and J 5 bases, with 10 bases left between them. CDR1 and CDR2 from the germline V gene are LGHDT and YNNKEL (reference sequence). CDR3 coding DNA: TGTGCCAGCAGCCAAGAAACAGGGAAGTATGGCTACACCTTC. Its translation is CASSQETGKYGYTF.

This chain joins TRBV15 and TRBJ2-1, with a weak D call TRBD1 (5 bases). The CDR3 runs 15 residues. Germline V lookup: CDR1 LNHNV, CDR2 YYDKDF (reference sequence). Trimming took off 2 bases at V and 16 bases at J, with 24 bases between the two ends. In DNA form, the CDR3 reads TGTGCCACCAGCAGAACCCGGACAACCACAATGAGCAGTTTCTTC. Translation gives CATSRTRTTTMSSFF.

The V and J genes are TRBV5-1 and TRBJ1-3; no firm D call. The CDR3 is 16 amino acids. V was trimmed by 0 bases and J by 4 bases, leaving 14 bases between them. The germline gives CDR1 SGHRS, CDR2 YFSETQ. The DNA for the CDR3 is TGCGCCAGCAGCTTGGCTGGGCCCGATAAGGGAAACACCATATATTTT. Protein: CASSLAGPDKGNTIYF.

The genes are TRBV19 and TRBJ2-7; D perhaps matches TRBD1 (6 bases). Germline CDR1 is LNHDA and CDR2 is SQIVND (reference sequence). Trimming removed 5 bases from V and 3 bases from J, with 17 bases in between. This CDR3 spans 15 amino acids. The CDR3 sequence is CASSPGLGHFYEQYF. The CDR3 bases are TGTGCCAGTAGTCCCGGACTGGGACACTTCTACGAGCAGTACTTC.

This clone has more than one count but fewer than ten. V gene TRBV6-2 or TRBV6-3 combines with J gene TRBJ1-6; D is ambiguous. This CDR3 has 13 amino acids. V shed 6 bases and J shed 9 bases, with 12 bases lying between them. In germline, CDR1 is MNHEY, CDR2 SVGEGT. The CDR3 reads CASSFLTGSPLHF. The CDR3 nucleotides are TGTGCCAGCAGCTTTCTAACCGGTTCACCCCTCCACTTT.

The V and J genes are TRBV5-1 and TRBJ1-1; possibly TRBD1 for D (5 bases). Germline CDR1 and CDR2: SGHRS and YFSETQ. Trimming cost V 5 bases and J 1 base, with 12 bases left between them. The CDR3 runs 14 residues. CDR3 region: CASSDGGRNTEAFF. CDR3 in DNA: TGCGCCAGCAGTGACGGGGGTAGGAACACTGAAGCTTTCTTT. Looking up the rest from reference TRBV5-1 and TRBJ1-1 gives the full variable domain: KAGVTQTPRYLIKTRGQQVTLSCSPISGHRSVSWYQQTPGQGLQFLFEYFSETQRNKGNFPGRFSGRQFSNSRSEMNVSTLELGDSALYLCASSDGGRNTEAFFGQGTRLTVV.

The count of this clone is one. The V call is TRBV27, the J call TRBJ2-2, with 7 bases fitting TRBD1. With V trimmed by 2 bases and J by 1 base, 7 bases remained unmatched. The CDR3 is 17 residues long. The germline gives CDR1 MNHEY, CDR2 SMNVEV (reference sequence). The CDR3 region has the DNA TGTGCCAGCAGTTTACGGGGACAGACCATGAACACCGGGGAGCTGTTTTTT. It is translated as CASSLRGQTMNTGELFF.

This clone occurred a few times. V is TRBV14 and J is TRBJ2-3; 7 bases fit TRBD1. The CDR3 runs to 13 residues. CDR1 is SGHDN and CDR2 is FVKESK in the germline V gene. Trimming removed 3 bases from V and 6 bases from J; junction bases left unmatched: 3. The CDR3 protein is CASSHGTVDTQYF. CDR3 DNA sequence: TGTGCCAGCAGCCACGGGACAGTCGATACGCAGTATTTT.

The rearrangement uses TRBV19 and TRBJ2-1; 7 positions match TRBD2. Germline lookup yields CDR1 LNHDA and CDR2 SQIVND (reference sequence). This CDR3 region has 18 residues. Trimming at V came to 4 bases and at J to 0 bases, leaving 12 bases not matched to a gene. The CDR3 is CASSNERDYSSSYNEQFF. The CDR3 nucleotides are TGTGCCAGTAGTAACGAAAGGGACTACTCGAGCTCCTACAATGAGCAGTTCTTC. Supplemented by reference TRBV19 and TRBJ2-1, the full variable domain reads DGGITQSPKYLFRKEGQNVTLSCEQNLNHDAMYWYRQDPGQGLRLIYYSQIVNDFQKGDIAEGYSVSREKKESFPLTVTSAQKNPTAFYLCASSNERDYSSSYNEQFFGPGTRLTVL.

The chain employs TRBV7-9 and TRBJ1-5; D possibly corresponds to TRBD1 (5 bases). This CDR3 is built from 14 residues. The germline V gene has CDR1 SEHNR and CDR2 FQNEAQ (reference sequence). Trimming left V 3 bases short and J 7 bases short, with 13 bases between. CDR3 amino acids: CASSFGGSGQPQHF. DNA for the CDR3: TGTGCCAGCAGCTTCGGGGGATCGGGCCAGCCCCAGCATTTT.